This T cell receptor beta chain was sequenced during a study of T cells after yellow fever vaccination. Study overall: Fractions low in cell number were prepared with SMART-Seq v4 Ultra Low Input.

TCRdb recomputed calls from the 5' RACE reads with MiXCR, one row per CDR3 protein. The repertoire holds roughly 340,000 distinct CDR3 sequences, 8.5% to 9% seen once, with about 20% in the top ten. The sample holds many counts of this clonotype. This CDR3 has 15 residues. With 0 bases removed from V and 2 bases from J, the gap between germline ends came to 11 bases. Germline CDR1 is SGDLS and CDR2 is YYNGEE. Sequencing was performed on PBMCs, taken on the day of the first yellow fever vaccination. J is TRBJ2-5 and V is TRBV9; the D gene is possibly TRBD2 (6 bases). The sequence was collected from a man younger than 30 who received the YFV17D yellow fever vaccine. The CDR3 loop is CASSVELAPQETQYF. The CDR3 DNA reads TGTGCCAGCAGCGTAGAACTAGCCCCTCAAGAGACCCAGTACTTC. The whole variable domain, filled in from reference TRBV9 and TRBJ2-5, reads DSGVTQTPKHLITATGQRVTLRCSPRSGDLSVYWYQQSLDQGLQFLIQYYNGEERAKGNILERFSAQQFPDLHSELNLSSLELGDSALYFCASSVELAPQETQYFGPGTRLLVL.